The clone carrying this T cell receptor beta chain was detected once. Germline V CDR1 and CDR2: LNHDA, SQIVND (reference sequence). This CDR3 contains 15 residues. Unmatched junction bases numbered 5, after V lost 5 bases and J lost 5 bases. The source of the sample is a study of control samples from healthy donors and cancer patients. Clones were sequenced by immunoSEQ multiplex PCR, and TCRdb holds only the in-frame ones, with some missing. Among about 38,000 clones, 83% were seen once, and the ten largest hold roughly 21%. This TCR was recovered from an older woman with lung cancer. The V and J genes are TRBV19 and TRBJ1-5; 11 nucleotides line up with TRBD1. The sample was PBMCs. The CDR3 DNA follows: TGTGCCAGTAGTGAGGGACAGGGGGTTGATCAGCCCCAGCATTTT. Encoded protein: CASSEGQGVDQPQHF.